This passage covers 30 T cell receptor beta chains from one sample sequenced in a study of cytomegalovirus exposure and HLA in healthy donors. Researchers ran the PCR with 60 Vbeta and 13 Jbeta primers. Profiling relied on immunoSEQ multiplex PCR, and the TCRdb table lists in-frame clones only, not all of them. Among 87,000 or so clones listed, around 64% were seen once. Material for sequencing was PBMCs. These receptors were collected from a man in his 60s in good health and CMV-seronegative.

V gene TRBV5-4 combines with J gene TRBJ1-6; 11 positions agree with TRBD1. The CDR3 totals 15 residues. CDR1 is SGHNT and CDR2 is YYREEE in the germline V gene (reference sequence). V shed 4 bases and J 8 bases; nucleotides not matched to a gene: 5. The CDR3 protein is CASSKGQGADSPLHF. The CDR3 nucleotides are TGTGCCAGCAGCAAAGGACAGGGGGCTGATTCACCCCTCCACTTT.

DNA for the CDR3: TGTGCCAGCTCACCAGGACTACAATCCGGGGAGCTGTTTTTT. Protein: CASSPGLQSGELFF. The rearrangement joins TRBV18 to TRBJ2-2; the D gene is possibly TRBD2 (6 bases). The CDR3 is 14 amino acids. CDR1 and CDR2 (germline): KGHSH, LQKENI. V lost 2 bases, J lost 6 bases, and 10 bases lay in between.

The chain recombines TRBV11-1 with TRBJ2-7; D remains ambiguous. V was shortened by 3 bases and J by 0 bases, with 3 bases between the two germline ends. The CDR3 is 12 residues long. CDR1 SGHAT and CDR2 FQDESV come from the germline V gene (reference sequence). CDR3 nucleotide sequence: TGTGCCAGCAGCTTCATCTCCTACGAGCAGTACTTC. As protein: CASSFISYEQYF.

This sequence joins TRBV7-2 and TRBJ2-5, with 8 nucleotides matching TRBD2. Germline CDR1 is SGHTA and CDR2 is FQGNSA. J lost 2 bases, V lost 4 bases, and 9 bases had no gene match. The CDR3 consists of 16 residues. The CDR3 sequence is CASSSGLGFLQETQYF. The CDR3 coding sequence is TGTGCCAGCAGCTCGGGACTAGGTTTCCTACAAGAGACCCAGTACTTC.

This clone has only a few counts. The chain has TRBV9 and TRBJ1-6, with 7 bases fitting TRBD1. Germline lookup yields CDR1 SGDLS and CDR2 YYNGEE. The V segment lost 3 bases and the J segment 9 bases; nucleotides outside the gene matches: 9. The CDR3 is 15 amino acids. CDR3 in DNA: TGTGCCAGCAGCGCATACTCCGGGACAGTTTCACCCCTCCACTTT. Protein product: CASSAYSGTVSPLHF. The full variable domain, with the rest looked up from reference TRBV9 and TRBJ1-6, is DSGVTQTPKHLITATGQRVTLRCSPRSGDLSVYWYQQSLDQGLQFLIQYYNGEERAKGNILERFSAQQFPDLHSELNLSSLELGDSALYFCASSAYSGTVSPLHFGNGTRLTVT.

The chain recombines TRBV5-1 with TRBJ2-7; 10 bases are a match to TRBD2. Germline trimming cut 3 bases from V and 2 bases from J; bases unmatched to any gene: 11. There are 17 residues in the CDR3. Germline values: CDR1 SGHRS, CDR2 YFSETQ. CDR3 amino acids: CASSSSSSGGVPYEQYF. In DNA form, the CDR3 reads TGCGCCAGCAGCTCTTCTTCTAGCGGGGGCGTCCCCTACGAGCAGTACTTC. Variable domain in full (rest from reference TRBV5-1 and TRBJ2-7): KAGVTQTPRYLIKTRGQQVTLSCSPISGHRSVSWYQQTPGQGLQFLFEYFSETQRNKGNFPGRFSGRQFSNSRSEMNVSTLELGDSALYLCASSSSSSGGVPYEQYFGPGTRLTVT.

V is TRBV9 and J is TRBJ1-6, with D tentatively TRBD1 (6 bases). CDR1 is SGDLS, CDR2 YYNGEE, per germline. Trimming pared 4 bases from V and 4 bases from J, leaving 9 bases between. The CDR3 loop spans 14 amino acids. CDR3 nucleotides: TGTGCCAGCAGCCTTGGACAGTATAATTCACCCCTCCACTTT. It is translated as CASSLGQYNSPLHF.

This clone was seen a few times. V gene TRBV15 combines with J gene TRBJ2-5, with D unresolved. The J call is in doubt because the DNA end fits TRBJ2-7 better. Germline V gene data show CDR1 as LNHNV and CDR2 as YYDKDF (reference sequence). CDR3 length: 14 residues. CDR3 amino acids: CATSRGPITYEQYF. In DNA form, the CDR3 reads TGTGCCACCAGCAGAGGTCCGATTACCTACGAGCAGTACTTC.

This chain connects TRBV18 to TRBJ2-2, with TRBD2 matching 9 bases. V shed 2 bases, J shed 6 bases, and the junction held 7 bases outside the gene matches. The CDR3 is 16 residues long. Germline loops: CDR1 KGHSH, CDR2 LQKENI. The CDR3 reads CASSPGVASGAGELFF. In DNA, the CDR3 is TGTGCCAGCTCACCAGGAGTAGCTAGCGGGGCCGGGGAGCTGTTTTTT.

The rearrangement uses TRBV6-5 and TRBJ2-7; D possibly corresponds to TRBD2 (6 bases). The CDR3 has 15 amino acids. Germline V gene lookup returns CDR1 MNHEY and CDR2 SVGAGI. V was trimmed by 6 bases and J by 1 base, leaving 16 bases between them. Here the CDR3 DNA reads TGTGCCAGCAGAACGGAGGGTGAGGGTTCCTACGAGCAGTACTTC. Protein product: CASRTEGEGSYEQYF.

This clone has a handful of counts. The rearrangement links TRBV6-1 to TRBJ2-2, with TRBD2 identical over 9 bases. This CDR3 is built from 16 residues. CDR1 and CDR2 from the germline V gene are MNHNS and SASEGT. V was clipped by 3 bases and J by 6 bases; unmatched bases: 8. The CDR3 nucleotides are TGTGCCAGCAGTGAGCCCCTAGCGGGGAAGGCCGGGGAGCTGTTTTTT. Translation: CASSEPLAGKAGELFF.

As regards this clone: A read error may account for a junction end that differs from germline. V is TRBV20-1 and J is TRBJ1-4; TRBD1 matches 9 bases. The germline V gene has CDR1 DFQATT and CDR2 SNEGSKA (reference sequence). This CDR3 spans 11 amino acids. The CDR3 DNA follows: TGCAGTGCTAGAACCCAGGGACAGGGAGTTTTC. This sequence encodes CSARTQGQGVF.

This clone has a handful of counts. The chain combines TRBV30 with TRBJ2-7; maybe TRBD2 (5 bases). V was pared by 5 bases and J by 9 bases, with 17 bases between. The CDR3 contains 12 residues. Germline V CDR1 and CDR2: GTSNPN, SVGIG (reference sequence). CDR3 DNA sequence: TGTGCCTGGGCCGGCACTGGAGGTGGGCAGTACTTC. The encoded protein is CAWAGTGGGQYF.

This clone was seen a few times. The chain employs TRBV6-4 and TRBJ2-1, with 9 bases lining up with TRBD2. Germline CDR1 MRHNA, CDR2 SNTAGT. The ends lost 2 bases at V and 8 bases at J; junction bases unmatched: 7. This CDR3 contains 15 residues. This CDR3 reads CASSDSSGGSDEQFF. The CDR3 nucleotides are TGTGCCAGCAGTGACAGTAGCGGGGGTTCGGATGAGCAGTTCTTC.

V gene TRBV9 combines with J gene TRBJ2-2; TRBD1 agrees at 8 bases. Per germline, CDR1 SGDLS and CDR2 YYNGEE. V lost 4 bases, J lost 4 bases, and 6 bases stayed unmatched. The length of the CDR3 is 15 residues. CDR3 bases: TGTGCCAGCAGCCTACCAGGGACAGGCACCGGGGAGCTGTTTTTT. It codes for CASSLPGTGTGELFF.

The CDR3 loop reads CASSLAAQGLEKLFF. CDR3 nucleotides: TGTGCCAGCAGCTTGGCCGCGCAGGGGCTGGAAAAACTGTTTTTT. This chain links TRBV5-6 with TRBJ1-4, with TRBD1 as a possible D gene (6 bases). The germline gives CDR1 SGHDT, CDR2 YYEEEE. The V end lost 0 bases, the J end lost 8 bases, and 14 bases lay between the germline ends. This CDR3 spans 15 amino acids.

V usage is TRBV15 and J usage is TRBJ2-1; 11 bases map to TRBD2. Germline CDR1 is LNHNV and CDR2 is YYDKDF (reference sequence). The V and J ends lost 2 bases and 7 bases, in that order; junction bases with no gene match: 7. The CDR3 consists of 16 residues. The DNA for the CDR3 is TGTGCCACCAGCAGACTCCTAGCGGGAGGTTTTAATGAGCAGTTCTTC. Its protein product is CATSRLLAGGFNEQFF.

The V call is TRBV27, the J call TRBJ1-1; the match to TRBD1 covers 10 bases. J gave up 5 bases and V 7 bases, and 7 bases lay outside the gene matches. This CDR3 has 14 residues. From germline, CDR1 is MNHEY and CDR2 SMNVEV (reference sequence). CDR3 bases: TGTGCCAGCACCGGGACAGGGGTTGGGACTGAAGCTTTCTTT. This gives the protein CASTGTGVGTEAFF.

There are a few counts of this clone. This rearrangement joins TRBV6-4 to TRBJ2-7; 8 bases line up with TRBD2. The CDR3 sequence is 15 residues long. The junction had 9 bases not matched to a gene; V was cut back by 4 bases and J by 4 bases. Germline V gene sequence: CDR1 MRHNA, CDR2 SNTAGT. The CDR3 here is CASSVLPGGRYEQYF. The CDR3 region has the DNA TGTGCCAGCAGTGTCCTGCCCGGCGGGAGGTACGAGCAGTACTTC.

This chain uses TRBV7-3 with TRBJ1-4, with D possibly being TRBD1 (5 bases). The ends were cut back, 4 bases at V and 7 bases at J, with 19 bases in the middle. The CDR3 is 16 amino acids. The germline V gene has CDR1 SGHTA and CDR2 FQGTGA. CDR3 loop: CASSSSGRGEGEKLFF. Written as DNA, the CDR3 is TGTGCCAGCAGCTCAAGCGGGCGGGGCGAGGGTGAAAAACTGTTTTTT.

In this sample, this clone turned up a few times. The chain has TRBV9 and TRBJ2-7; D may be TRBD1 (5 bases). V was trimmed by 4 bases and J by 4 bases, leaving 21 bases between them. Looked up from germline, CDR1 is SGDLS and CDR2 is YYNGEE. The CDR3 has 16 amino acids. The CDR3 sequence is CASSPRVRAMKYEQYF. The CDR3 DNA follows: TGTGCCAGCAGCCCCCGTGTCAGGGCTATGAAATACGAGCAGTACTTC.

CDR3 nucleotides: TGTGCCAGCAGCCCAAACGCAGACAGGGCTTTGGGGCTGTTTTTT. Protein product: CASSPNADRALGLFF. The V call is TRBV7-3, the J call TRBJ2-2; the match to TRBD1 covers 7 bases. CDR1 and CDR2 (germline): SGHTA, FQGTGA. This CDR3 is built from 15 residues. V shed 5 bases, J shed 13 bases, and the junction held 16 bases outside the gene matches.

This chain uses TRBV18 with TRBJ1-1, with D possibly TRBD1 on 5 matching bases. This CDR3 is 12 amino acids long. Germline lookup yields CDR1 KGHSH and CDR2 LQKENI. Trimming took 5 bases from V and 6 from J, leaving 10 bases between them. The CDR3 DNA reads TGTGCCAGCTCAGCGACGGGGGCTGAAGCTTTCTTT. This translates into CASSATGAEAFF.

The chain is built from TRBV6-9 and TRBJ2-1; weak D call: TRBD2 (5 bases). Trimming took off 2 bases at V and 4 bases at J, with 27 bases between the two ends. Germline values: CDR1 MNHGY, CDR2 SVAAGI. The CDR3 length is 20 residues. The CDR3 loop is CASSYGRYGTSKIKYNEQFF. The CDR3 region has the DNA TGTGCCAGCAGTTATGGTAGGTACGGAACTAGTAAGATTAAATACAATGAGCAGTTCTTC.

V and J are TRBV7-9 and TRBJ2-7; a possible D gene is TRBD2 (6 bases). Germline V gene data show CDR1 as SEHNR and CDR2 as FQNEAQ (reference sequence). CDR3 length: 13 amino acids. Trimming stripped 3 bases from V and 5 bases from J, with 11 bases between. CDR3 DNA: TGTGCCAGCAGCTTTAGTTCGGGAGACGAGCAGTACTTC. It translates to CASSFSSGDEQYF. Full variable domain (rest looked up from reference TRBV7-9 and TRBJ2-7): DTGVSQNPRHKITKRGQNVTFRCDPISEHNRLYWYRQTLGQGPEFLTYFQNEAQLEKSRLLSDRFSAERPKGSFSTLEIQRTEQGDSAMYLCASSFSSGDEQYFGPGTRLTVT.

This chain uses TRBV25-1 with TRBJ2-7; TRBD2 aligns across 14 bases. CDR1 MGHDK and CDR2 SYGVNS come from the germline V gene. This CDR3 has 13 amino acids. Trimming removed 8 bases from V and 9 bases from J; junction bases left unmatched: 6. The CDR3 nucleotides read TGTGCCAGCTCAGGGACTAGCGGGAGCTGGCAGTACTTC. As protein: CASSGTSGSWQYF.

Concerning this clone: Within the sample, other DNA sequences also encode this same CDR3. The chain couples TRBV19 to TRBJ2-3, with 16 positions matching TRBD2. Germline V CDR1 and CDR2: LNHDA, SQIVND (reference sequence). The CDR3 loop spans 18 amino acids. J was trimmed by 0 bases and V by 6 bases; bases with no gene match: 6. The CDR3 loop is CASRGTSGRGTSTDTQYF. CDR3 sequence (DNA): TGTGCCAGTAGGGGGACTAGCGGGAGGGGGACTAGCACAGATACGCAGTATTTT.

Only one count was recorded for this clone. The chain is built from TRBV10-3 and TRBJ2-1; perhaps TRBD2 as D (5 bases). Trimming stripped 9 bases from V and 0 bases from J, with 15 bases between. In germline, CDR1 is ENHRY, CDR2 SYGVKD. This CDR3 contains 15 residues. CDR3 in DNA: TGTGCCATGTCCTCGGAGGAGATCTCCTACAATGAGCAGTTCTTC. It is translated as CAMSSEEISYNEQFF.

This chain joins TRBV25-1 and TRBJ2-3, with D possibly TRBD1 on 5 matching bases. The CDR3 spans 16 residues. The germline V gene encodes CDR1 MGHDK and CDR2 SYGVNS. Trimming removed 3 bases from V and 3 bases from J, with 16 bases in between. The CDR3 loop reads CASSDPRDLRTDTQYF. The DNA for the CDR3 is TGTGCCAGCAGTGATCCCAGGGATTTGAGGACAGATACGCAGTATTTT.

The gene calls are TRBV2 and TRBJ1-3; weak D call: TRBD1 (5 bases). The CDR3 has 16 residues. V was pared by 0 bases and J by 7 bases, with 16 bases between. Germline V gene data show CDR1 as SNHLY and CDR2 as FYNNEI. The chain's CDR3 is CASSEALQTVRNTIYF. The CDR3 region has the DNA TGTGCCAGCAGTGAAGCCTTACAGACAGTTAGGAACACCATATATTTT.